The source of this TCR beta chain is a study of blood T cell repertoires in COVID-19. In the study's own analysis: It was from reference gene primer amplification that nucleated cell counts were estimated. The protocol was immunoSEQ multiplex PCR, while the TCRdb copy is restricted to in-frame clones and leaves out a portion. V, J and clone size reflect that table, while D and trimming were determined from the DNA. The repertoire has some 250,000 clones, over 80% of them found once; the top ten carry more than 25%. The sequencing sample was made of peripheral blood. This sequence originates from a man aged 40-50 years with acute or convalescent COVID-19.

The CDR3 DNA is TGTGCCAGCAGCTTCGAGGGGGCCTCCGGGGAGCTGTTTTTT. Translated: CASSFEGASGELFF. The chain couples TRBV9 to TRBJ2-2, with 7 bases aligning to TRBD1. The germline CDR1 and CDR2 sequences are SGDLS and YYNGEE. With 4 bases clipped from V and 6 bases from J, the junction kept 6 bases outside the gene matches. The CDR3 extends over 14 amino acids.